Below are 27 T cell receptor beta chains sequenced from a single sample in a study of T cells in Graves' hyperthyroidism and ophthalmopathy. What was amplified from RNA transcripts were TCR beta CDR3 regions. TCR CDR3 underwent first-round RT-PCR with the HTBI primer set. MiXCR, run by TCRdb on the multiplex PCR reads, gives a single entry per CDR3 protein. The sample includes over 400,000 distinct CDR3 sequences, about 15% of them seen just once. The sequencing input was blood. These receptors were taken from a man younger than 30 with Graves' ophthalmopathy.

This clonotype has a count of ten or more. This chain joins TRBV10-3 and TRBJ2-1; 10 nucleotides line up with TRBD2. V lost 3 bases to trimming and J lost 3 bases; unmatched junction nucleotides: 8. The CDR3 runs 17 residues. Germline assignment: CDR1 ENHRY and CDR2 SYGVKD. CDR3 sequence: CAISDTVAGGRYNEQFF. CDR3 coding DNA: TGTGCCATCAGTGACACTGTAGCGGGAGGCCGCTACAATGAGCAGTTCTTC.

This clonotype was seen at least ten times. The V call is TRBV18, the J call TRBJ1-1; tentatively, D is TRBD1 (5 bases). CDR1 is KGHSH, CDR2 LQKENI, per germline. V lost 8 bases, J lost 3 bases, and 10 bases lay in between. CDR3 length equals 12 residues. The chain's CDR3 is CASSSGHTEAFF. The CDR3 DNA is TGTGCCAGCAGTTCGGGACACACTGAAGCTTTCTTT.

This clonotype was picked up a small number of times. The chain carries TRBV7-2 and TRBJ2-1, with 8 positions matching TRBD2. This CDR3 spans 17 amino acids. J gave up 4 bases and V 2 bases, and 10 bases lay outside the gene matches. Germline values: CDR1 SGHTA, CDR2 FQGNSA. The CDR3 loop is CASSLLFSSGYYNEQFF. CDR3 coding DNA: TGTGCCAGCAGCTTACTATTTTCTAGCGGGTATTACAATGAGCAGTTCTTC.

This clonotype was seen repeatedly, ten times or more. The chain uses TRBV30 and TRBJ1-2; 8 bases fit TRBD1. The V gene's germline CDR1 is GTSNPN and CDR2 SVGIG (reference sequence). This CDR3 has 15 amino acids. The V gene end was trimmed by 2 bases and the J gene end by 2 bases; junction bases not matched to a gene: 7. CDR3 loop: CAWSPIQGGNYGYTF. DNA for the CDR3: TGTGCCTGGAGTCCTATACAGGGGGGGAACTATGGCTACACCTTC.

The CDR3 coding sequence is TGCGCCAGCAGCCAAGAATCCGGGACAGTAATCTCCTACGAGCAGTACTTC. Its translation is CASSQESGTVISYEQYF. The rearrangement joins TRBV4-1 to TRBJ2-7; 7 bases agree with TRBD1. J was trimmed by 0 bases and V by 0 bases; bases with no gene match: 8. The CDR3 extends over 17 amino acids. The V gene's germline CDR1 is MGHRA and CDR2 YSYEKL.

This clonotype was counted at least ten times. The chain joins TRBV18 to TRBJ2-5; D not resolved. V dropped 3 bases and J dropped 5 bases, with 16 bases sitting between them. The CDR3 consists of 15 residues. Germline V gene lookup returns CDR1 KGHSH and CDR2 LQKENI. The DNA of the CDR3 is TGTGCCAGCTCACCTCCTGGGAAGTTCGTGGAGACCCAGTACTTC. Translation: CASSPPGKFVETQYF.

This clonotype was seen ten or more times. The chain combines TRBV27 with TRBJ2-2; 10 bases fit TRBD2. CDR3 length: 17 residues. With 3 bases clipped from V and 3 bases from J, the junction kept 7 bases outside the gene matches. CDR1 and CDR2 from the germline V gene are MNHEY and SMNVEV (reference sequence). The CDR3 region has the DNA TGTGCCAGCAGTTTGACGGGACTAGCGCTCTACACCGGGGAGCTGTTTTTT. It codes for CASSLTGLALYTGELFF.

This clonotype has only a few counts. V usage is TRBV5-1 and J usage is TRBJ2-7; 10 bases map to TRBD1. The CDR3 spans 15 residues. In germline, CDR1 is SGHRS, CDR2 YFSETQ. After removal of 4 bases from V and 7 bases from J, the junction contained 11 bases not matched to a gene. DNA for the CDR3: TGCGCCAGCAGCGGCGGACAGGGGGACGTAGGGGAGCAGTACTTC. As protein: CASSGGQGDVGEQYF.

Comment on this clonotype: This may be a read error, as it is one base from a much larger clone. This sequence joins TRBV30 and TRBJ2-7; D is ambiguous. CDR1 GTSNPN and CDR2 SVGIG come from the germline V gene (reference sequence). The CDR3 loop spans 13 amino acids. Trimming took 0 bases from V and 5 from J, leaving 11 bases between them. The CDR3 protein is CAWSVKSPDEQYF. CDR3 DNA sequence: TGTGCCTGGAGTGTAAAATCTCCCGACGAGCAGTACTTC. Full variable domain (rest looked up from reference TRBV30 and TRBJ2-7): SQTIHQWPATLVQPVGSPLSLECTVEGTSNPNLYWYRQAAGRGLQLLFYSVGIGQISSEVPQNLSASRPQDRQFILSSKKLLLSDSGFYLCAWSVKSPDEQYFGPGTRLTVT.

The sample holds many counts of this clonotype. In DNA, the CDR3 is TGCGCCAGCAGCCAAGATCAGGACAGGATTGATAATGAGCAGTTCTTC. This codes for CASSQDQDRIDNEQFF. The chain employs TRBV4-1 and TRBJ2-1; 7 bases map to TRBD1. From germline, CDR1 is MGHRA and CDR2 YSYEKL. The CDR3 spans 16 residues. J was trimmed by 7 bases and V by 0 bases; bases with no gene match: 9.

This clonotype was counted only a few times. The CDR3 spells CASSPGDGFNEQYF. In nucleotides, the CDR3 is TGTGCCAGTAGTCCAGGTGACGGGTTCAACGAGCAGTACTTC. This chain links TRBV19 with TRBJ2-7; no reliable D call. Trimming stripped 5 bases from V and 5 bases from J, with 16 bases between. The CDR3 extends over 14 amino acids. Germline assignment: CDR1 LNHDA and CDR2 SQIVND (reference sequence).

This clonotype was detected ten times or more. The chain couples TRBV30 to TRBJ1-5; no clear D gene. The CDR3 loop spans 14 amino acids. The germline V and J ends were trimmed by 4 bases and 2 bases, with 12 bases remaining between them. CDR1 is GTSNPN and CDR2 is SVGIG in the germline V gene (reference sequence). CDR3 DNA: TGTGCCTGGAAGCAAGAAATAGGCAATCAGCCCCAGCATTTT. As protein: CAWKQEIGNQPQHF.

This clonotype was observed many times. CDR3 sequence (DNA): TGTGCCAGCAGCTTAGGGGGTCTGTACGAGCAGTACTTC. Amino acids: CASSLGGLYEQYF. The chain links TRBV7-2 to TRBJ2-7; D not resolved. The CDR3 extends over 13 amino acids. The ends were cut back, 1 base at V and 4 bases at J, with 8 bases in the middle. Looked up from germline, CDR1 is SGHTA and CDR2 is FQGNSA.

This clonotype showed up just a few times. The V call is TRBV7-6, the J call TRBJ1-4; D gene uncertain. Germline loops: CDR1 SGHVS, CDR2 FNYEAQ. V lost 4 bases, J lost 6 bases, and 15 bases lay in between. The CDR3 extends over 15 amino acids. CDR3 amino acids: CASSSREEGYEKLFF. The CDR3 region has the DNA TGTGCCAGCAGCTCGAGAGAAGAGGGTTATGAAAAACTGTTTTTT.

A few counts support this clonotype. The DNA for the CDR3 is TGCGCCAGCAGCCAAGAAGTCACAAGCCGATACGAGCAGTACTTC. Translation: CASSQEVTSRYEQYF. The rearrangement uses TRBV4-1 and TRBJ2-7; D is unresolved. Germline CDR1 is MGHRA and CDR2 is YSYEKL. This CDR3 has 15 residues. V was trimmed by 0 bases and J by 4 bases, leaving 13 bases between them.

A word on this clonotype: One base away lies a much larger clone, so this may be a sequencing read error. CDR3 in DNA: TGCGCCAGCAGTCGGGACAGGGTAGACGGCTACACCTTC. Protein: CASSRDRVDGYTF. The chain has TRBV10-1 and TRBJ1-2, with 9 positions matching TRBD1. Germline trimming cut 5 bases from V and 8 bases from J; bases unmatched to any gene: 6. The CDR3 runs 13 residues. The germline gives CDR1 WNHNN, CDR2 SYGVQD (reference sequence).

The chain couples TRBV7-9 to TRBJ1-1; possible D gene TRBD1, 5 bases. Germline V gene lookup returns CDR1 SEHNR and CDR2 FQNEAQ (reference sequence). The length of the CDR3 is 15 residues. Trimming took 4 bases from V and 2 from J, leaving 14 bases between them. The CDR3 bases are TGTGCCAGCAGCTCTCTTACCGGGGCCAACACTGAAGCTTTCTTT. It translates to CASSSLTGANTEAFF.

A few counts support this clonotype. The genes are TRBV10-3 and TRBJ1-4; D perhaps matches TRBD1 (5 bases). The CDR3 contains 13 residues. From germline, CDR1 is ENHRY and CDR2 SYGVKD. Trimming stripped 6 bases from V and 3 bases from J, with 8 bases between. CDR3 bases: TGTGCCATCAGGGGGGTTCCTAATGAAAAACTGTTTTTT. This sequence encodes CAIRGVPNEKLFF.

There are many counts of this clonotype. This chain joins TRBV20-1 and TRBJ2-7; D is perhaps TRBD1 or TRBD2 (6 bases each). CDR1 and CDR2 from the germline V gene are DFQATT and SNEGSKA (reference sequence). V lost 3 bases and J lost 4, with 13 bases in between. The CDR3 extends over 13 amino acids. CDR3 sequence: CSARGASEYEQYF. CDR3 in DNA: TGCAGTGCTAGGGGGGCTAGCGAATACGAGCAGTACTTC.

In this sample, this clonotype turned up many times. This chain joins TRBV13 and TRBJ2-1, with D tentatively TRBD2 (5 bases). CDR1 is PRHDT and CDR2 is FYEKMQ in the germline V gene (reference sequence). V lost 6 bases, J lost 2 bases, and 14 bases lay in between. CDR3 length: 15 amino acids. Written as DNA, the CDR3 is TGTGCCAGCAGGAAACGGGGAGAAACCTACAATGAGCAGTTCTTC. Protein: CASRKRGETYNEQFF.

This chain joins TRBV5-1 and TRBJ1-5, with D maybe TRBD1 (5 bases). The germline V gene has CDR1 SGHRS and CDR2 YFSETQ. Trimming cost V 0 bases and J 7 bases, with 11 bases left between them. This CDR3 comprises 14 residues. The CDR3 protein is CASSLGGAWQPQHF. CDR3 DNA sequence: TGCGCCAGCAGCTTGGGTGGGGCATGGCAGCCCCAGCATTTT.

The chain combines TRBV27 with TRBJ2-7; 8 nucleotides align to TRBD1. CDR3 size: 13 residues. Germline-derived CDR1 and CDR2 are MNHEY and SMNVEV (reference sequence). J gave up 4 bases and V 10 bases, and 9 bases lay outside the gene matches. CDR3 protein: CATRDRQGYEQYF. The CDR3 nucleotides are TGTGCCACCCGGGACAGGCAAGGGTACGAGCAGTACTTC.

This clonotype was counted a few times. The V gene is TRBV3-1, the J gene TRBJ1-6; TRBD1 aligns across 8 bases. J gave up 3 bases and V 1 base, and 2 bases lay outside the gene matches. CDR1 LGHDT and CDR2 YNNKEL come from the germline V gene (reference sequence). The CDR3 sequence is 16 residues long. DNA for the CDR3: TGTGCCAGCAGCCAAGTAACAGGGGGCTATAATTCACCCCTCCACTTT. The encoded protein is CASSQVTGGYNSPLHF.

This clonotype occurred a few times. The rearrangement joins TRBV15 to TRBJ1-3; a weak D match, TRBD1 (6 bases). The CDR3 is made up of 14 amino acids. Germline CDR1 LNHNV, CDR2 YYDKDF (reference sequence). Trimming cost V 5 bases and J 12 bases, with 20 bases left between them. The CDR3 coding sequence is TGTGCCACCAGCGGGGGGACGTCAGGGACATACATATATTTT. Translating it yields CATSGGTSGTYIYF.

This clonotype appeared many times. CDR3 sequence (DNA): TGTGCCAGCAAATTACAAGAGACCCAGTACTTC. Amino acids: CASKLQETQYF. The gene calls are TRBV12-3 or TRBV12-4 and TRBJ2-5, with D unclear. V was pared by 7 bases and J by 2 bases, with 5 bases between. The CDR3 has 11 residues.

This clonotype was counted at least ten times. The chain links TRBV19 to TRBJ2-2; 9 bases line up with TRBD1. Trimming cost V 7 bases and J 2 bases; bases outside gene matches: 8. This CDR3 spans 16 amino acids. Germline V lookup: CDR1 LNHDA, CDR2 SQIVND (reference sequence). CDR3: CASTSYRGRNTGELFF. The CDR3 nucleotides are TGTGCCAGTACGAGCTACAGGGGGCGCAACACCGGGGAGCTGTTTTTT.

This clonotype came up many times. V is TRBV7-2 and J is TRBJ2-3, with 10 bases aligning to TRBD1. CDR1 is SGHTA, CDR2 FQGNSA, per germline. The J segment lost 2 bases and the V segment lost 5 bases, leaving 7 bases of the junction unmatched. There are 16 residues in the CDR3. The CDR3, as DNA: TGTGCCAGCAGCACCTACGGACAGGGGGTCACAGATACGCAGTATTTT. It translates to CASSTYGQGVTDTQYF.